Shown below are 4 T cell receptor beta chains from a single sample sequenced in a study of Ad26.COV2.S vaccination and SARS-CoV-2 variants. Treatment specified: some 20 received Ad26.COV2.S at low or high dose, single or two shots; about 5 received placebo; per-sample allocation not given. Samples came from day 63 after the first vaccine or placebo injection. The method was immunoSEQ multiplex PCR; TCRdb's version includes in-frame clones alone and lacks a portion of them. The repertoire includes approximately 480,000 clones, around nine tenths of them detected once, and more than 10% sits in the top ten. The sample here was peripheral blood, taken in a trial of Ad26.COV2.S vaccine versus placebo. All receptors come from a person aged 18 to 59 who received the Ad26.COV2.S COVID-19 vaccine or a placebo.

The DNA of the CDR3 is TGTGCCAGCAGCCTAGCTTTGTCTAATGAGCAGTTCTTC. Encoded protein: CASSLALSNEQFF. This chain joins TRBV7-3 and TRBJ2-1; D may be TRBD2 (5 bases). Trimming took off 5 bases at V and 7 bases at J, with 12 bases between the two ends. The CDR3 contains 13 residues. Germline V gene lookup returns CDR1 SGHTA and CDR2 FQGTGA.

This chain connects TRBV14 to TRBJ2-7; D perhaps matches TRBD2 (7 bases). Germline assignment: CDR1 SGHDN and CDR2 FVKESK. This CDR3 contains 17 residues. The V end lost 1 base, the J end lost 4 bases, and 20 bases lay between the germline ends. The CDR3 sequence: CASSQALSAGRGYEQYF. The CDR3 region has the DNA TGTGCCAGCAGCCAAGCCTTGTCGGCGGGGAGGGGGTACGAGCAGTACTTC. Full variable domain (rest looked up from reference TRBV14 and TRBJ2-7): EAGVTQFPSHSVIEKGQTVTLRCDPISGHDNLYWYRRVMGKEIKFLLHFVKESKQDESGMPNNRFLAERTGGTYSTLKVQPAELEDSGVYFCASSQALSAGRGYEQYFGPGTRLTVT.

This clone occurred a few times. The chain employs TRBV20-1 and TRBJ2-7; D is possibly TRBD2 (6 bases). Trimming shortened V by 3 bases and J by 3 bases, and 9 bases separated the two germline ends. The CDR3 length is 12 residues. Germline CDR1 is DFQATT and CDR2 is SNEGSKA (reference sequence). The CDR3 region is CSASRRGYEQYF. The CDR3 coding sequence is TGCAGTGCTAGTCGGAGGGGCTACGAGCAGTACTTC.

J is TRBJ1-6 and V is TRBV27; possibly TRBD1 for D (6 bases). The CDR3 consists of 15 residues. The V gene's germline CDR1 is MNHEY and CDR2 SMNVEV (reference sequence). The V end was cut by 5 bases, the J end by 7 bases, with 15 bases between. Here the CDR3 DNA reads TGTGCCAGCAGTCCTATTACAGGGCTAAATTCACCCCTCCACTTT. This sequence encodes CASSPITGLNSPLHF.